This TCR beta chain appears in the sequencing data of a study of cytomegalovirus exposure and HLA in healthy donors. Study-wide results and limits: Relative to equally common others, HLA-associated TCR beta chains showed greater clonal expansion in a later analysis.

The germline V gene encodes CDR1 SGHRS and CDR2 YFSETQ. The CDR3 extends over 15 amino acids. V was pared by 0 bases and J by 5 bases, with 5 bases of the junction left unmatched. As for this clone: Antigen unknown.

The PCR contained 60 Vbeta and 13 Jbeta primers. TCRdb keeps only in-frame clones here, not all; method: immunoSEQ multiplex PCR. The listing contains roughly 110,000 clones. This rearrangement joins TRBV5-1 to TRBJ2-1; 7 positions agree with TRBD2. The origin of this receptor is a man aged 40-50 years in good health and CMV-seropositive. The sample consisted of PBMCs. The CDR3 sequence is CASSLAASGNNEQFF. The CDR3 region has the DNA TGCGCCAGCAGCTTGGCCGCTAGCGGTAACAATGAGCAGTTCTTC. The variable domain in full, completed from reference TRBV5-1 and TRBJ2-1, reads KAGVTQTPRYLIKTRGQQVTLSCSPISGHRSVSWYQQTPGQGLQFLFEYFSETQRNKGNFPGRFSGRQFSNSRSEMNVSTLELGDSALYLCASSLAASGNNEQFFGPGTRLTVL.